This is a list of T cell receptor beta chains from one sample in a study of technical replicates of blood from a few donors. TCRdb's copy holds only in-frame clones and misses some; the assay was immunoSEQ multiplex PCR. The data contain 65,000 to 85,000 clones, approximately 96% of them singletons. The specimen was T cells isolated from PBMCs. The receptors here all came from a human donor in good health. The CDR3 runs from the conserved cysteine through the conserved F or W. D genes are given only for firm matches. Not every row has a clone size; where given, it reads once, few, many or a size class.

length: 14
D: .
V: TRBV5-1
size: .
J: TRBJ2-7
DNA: TGCGCCAGCAGCCGAAGACAGGAGCTTTACGAGCAGTACTTC
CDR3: CASSRRQELYEQYF

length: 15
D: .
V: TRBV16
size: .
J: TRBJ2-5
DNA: TGTGCCAGACACTTACTCGGTCCCCGGGAAGAGACCCAGTACTTC
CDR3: CARHLLGPREETQYF

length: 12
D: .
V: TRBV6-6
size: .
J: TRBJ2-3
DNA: TGTGCCAGCAGTTATCGGACAGATACGCAGTATTTT
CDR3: CASSYRTDTQYF

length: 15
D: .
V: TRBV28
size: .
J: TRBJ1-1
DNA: TGTGCCAGCAGTTTAACCAGGCCGATGAACACTGAAGCTTTCTTT
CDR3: CASSLTRPMNTEAFF

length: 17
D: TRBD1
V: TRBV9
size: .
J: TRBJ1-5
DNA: TGTGCCAGCAGCGCGGGACAGGGTTTAAACGTAGGTCAGCCCCAGCATTTT
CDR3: CASSAGQGLNVGQPQHF

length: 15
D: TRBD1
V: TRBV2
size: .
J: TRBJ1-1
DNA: TGTGCCAGCGCATACACCGGGACAGACAACACTGAAGCTTTCTTT
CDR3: CASAYTGTDNTEAFF

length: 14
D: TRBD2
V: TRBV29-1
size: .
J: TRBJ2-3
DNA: TGCAGCGTTGGAGCGGGAGGGAGCACAGATACGCAGTATTTT
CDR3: CSVGAGGSTDTQYF

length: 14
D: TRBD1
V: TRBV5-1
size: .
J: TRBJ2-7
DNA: TGCGCCAGCGCGACCCGACAGGGGGCCTACGAGCAGTACTTC
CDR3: CASATRQGAYEQYF

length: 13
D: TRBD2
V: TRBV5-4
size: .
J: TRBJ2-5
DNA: TGTGCCAGCAGCTTTAGCGGGCCGGAGACCCAGTACTTC
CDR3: CASSFSGPETQYF

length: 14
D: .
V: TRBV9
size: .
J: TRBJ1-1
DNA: TGTGCCAGCAGCGTAGTCGGGGGGAACACTGAAGCTTTCTTT
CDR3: CASSVVGGNTEAFF

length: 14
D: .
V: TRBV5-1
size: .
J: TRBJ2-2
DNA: TGCGCCAGCAGCTTGGGTACTCTTTCCGGGGAGCTGTTTTTT
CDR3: CASSLGTLSGELFF

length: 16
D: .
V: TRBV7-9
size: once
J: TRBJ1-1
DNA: TGTGCCAGCAGCCCTTTTACGGACAGTTTGAACACTGAAGCTTTCTTT
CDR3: CASSPFTDSLNTEAFF

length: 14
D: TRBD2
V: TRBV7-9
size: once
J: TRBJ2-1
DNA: TGTGCCAGCAGGAGACTAGCGGGTGACAATGAGCAGTTCTTC
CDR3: CASRRLAGDNEQFF

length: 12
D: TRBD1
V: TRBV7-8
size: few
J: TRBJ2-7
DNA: TGTGCCAGCAGCTCGACAGGGCGAGAGCAGTACTTC
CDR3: CASSSTGREQYF

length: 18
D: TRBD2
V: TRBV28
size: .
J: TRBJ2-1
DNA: TGTGCCAGCAGTTCCAGGACTAGCGAAAGAACCGTTGTGGATGAGCAGTTCTTC
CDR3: CASSSRTSERTVVDEQFF

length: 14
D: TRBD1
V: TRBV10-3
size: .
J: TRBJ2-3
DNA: TGTGCCATCAGAGGAACAGGGGACACAGATACGCAGTATTTT
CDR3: CAIRGTGDTDTQYF

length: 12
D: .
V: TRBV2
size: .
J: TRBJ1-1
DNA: TGTGCCAGCAGCACACCGAACACTGAAGCTTTCTTT
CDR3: CASSTPNTEAFF

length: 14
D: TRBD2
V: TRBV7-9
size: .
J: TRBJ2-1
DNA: TGTGCCAGCAGCTTTGCGGGGGGTATCGATGAGCAGTTCTTC
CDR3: CASSFAGGIDEQFF

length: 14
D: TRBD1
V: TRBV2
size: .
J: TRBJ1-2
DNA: TGTGCCAGCAGTGGAGGGACAGGTCACTATGGCTACACCTTC
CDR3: CASSGGTGHYGYTF

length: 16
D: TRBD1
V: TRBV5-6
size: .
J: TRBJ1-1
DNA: TGTGCCAGCAGCTCGTTACAGGGGATCTTGAACACTGAAGCTTTCTTT
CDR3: CASSSLQGILNTEAFF

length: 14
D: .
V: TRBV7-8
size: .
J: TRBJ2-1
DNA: TGTGCCAGCAGCGTATGGGCCCCTTACAATGAGCAGTTCTTC
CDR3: CASSVWAPYNEQFF

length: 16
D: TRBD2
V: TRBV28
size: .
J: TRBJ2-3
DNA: TGTGCCAGCAGATCCTCGACGGGGGGTATTGGAGATACGCAGTATTTT
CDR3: CASRSSTGGIGDTQYF

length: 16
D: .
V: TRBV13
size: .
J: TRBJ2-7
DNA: TGTGCCAGCAGCAACCACCGGGACATCGGATCCTACGAGCAGTACTTC
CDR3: CASSNHRDIGSYEQYF

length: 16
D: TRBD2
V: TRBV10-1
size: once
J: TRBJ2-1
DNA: TGCGCCAGCAGTGAATCCCTTGCGGGGGGTCACAATGAGCAGTTCTTC
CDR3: CASSESLAGGHNEQFF

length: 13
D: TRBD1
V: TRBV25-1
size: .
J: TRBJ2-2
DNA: TGTGCCAGCCACAGGACAGGGGCCGGGGAGCTGTTTTTT
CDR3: CASHRTGAGELFF

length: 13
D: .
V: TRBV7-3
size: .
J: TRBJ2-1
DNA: TGTGCCAGCAGCTTAACTATTTCGGGGGAGCAGTTCTTC
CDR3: CASSLTISGEQFF